This TCR beta chain was sequenced in a study of somatic mutations in cytotoxic T cells in rheumatoid arthritis. At the level of the study: Patient blood (approximately 30 ml EDTA) was drawn right after diagnosis, before any treatment. In some cases, T-cell populations stained with V beta antibodies were flow-sorted at nearly 100% purity, and these included V beta1+ cells sequenced for TCRB.

Germline V CDR1 and CDR2: SGDLS, YYNGEE. The CDR3 covers 16 residues. Trimming left V 0 bases short and J 1 base short, with 13 bases between. The assay was immunoSEQ multiplex PCR, and TCRdb's table has in-frame clones only and misses some. The sample records about 23,000 clones, 80% to 90% being singletons. Comments on this clone: Its antigen is still unknown.

Study-level results: Patients with rheumatoid arthritis did not differ significantly from age-matched healthy controls in CD8+ T-cell clonality. With age, CD8+ clonality increased in rheumatoid arthritis patients, whereas no such increase appeared in healthy controls.

This sequence originates from an adult with rheumatoid arthritis. The V call is TRBV9, the J call TRBJ1-2; D gene unclear. Sequencing input: CD8+ T cells sorted from blood. The CDR3 region has the DNA TGTGCCAGCAGCGTAGATGTAATTGGAGTTAACTATGGCTACACCTTC. Its protein is CASSVDVIGVNYGYTF.